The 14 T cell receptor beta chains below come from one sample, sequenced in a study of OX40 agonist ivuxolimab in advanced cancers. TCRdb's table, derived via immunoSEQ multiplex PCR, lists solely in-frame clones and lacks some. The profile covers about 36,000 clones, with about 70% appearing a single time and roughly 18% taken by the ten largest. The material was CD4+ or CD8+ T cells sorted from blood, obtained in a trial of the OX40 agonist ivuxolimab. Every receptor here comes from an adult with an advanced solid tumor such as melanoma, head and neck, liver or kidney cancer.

CDR3: CASSKARGRYYEQYV. DNA of the CDR3: TGTGCCAGCAGCAAAGCGAGAGGAAGGTACTACGAGCAGTACGTC. This rearrangement joins TRBV21-1 to TRBJ2-7; TRBD2 was called by the table and not checked on the DNA. TRBV21-1 is flagged as a pseudogene. This CDR3 is built from 15 residues.

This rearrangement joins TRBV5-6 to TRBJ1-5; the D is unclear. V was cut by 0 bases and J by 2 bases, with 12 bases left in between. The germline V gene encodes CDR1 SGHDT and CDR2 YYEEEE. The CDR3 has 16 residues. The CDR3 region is CASSLGSPGGNQPQHF. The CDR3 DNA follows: TGTGCCAGCAGCTTGGGGTCTCCAGGAGGCAATCAGCCCCAGCATTTT.

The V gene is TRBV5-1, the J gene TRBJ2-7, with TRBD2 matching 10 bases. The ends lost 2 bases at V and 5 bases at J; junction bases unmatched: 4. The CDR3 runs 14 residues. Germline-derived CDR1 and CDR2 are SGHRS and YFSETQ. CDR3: CASSFSGGNNEQYF. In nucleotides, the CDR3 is TGCGCCAGCAGCTTTAGCGGGGGGAATAACGAGCAGTACTTC.

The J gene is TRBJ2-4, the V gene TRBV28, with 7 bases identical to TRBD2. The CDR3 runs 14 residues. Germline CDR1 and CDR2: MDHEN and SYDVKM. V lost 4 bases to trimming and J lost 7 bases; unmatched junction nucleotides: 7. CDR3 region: CASSYPREGNIQYF. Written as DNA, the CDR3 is TGTGCCAGCAGTTACCCCAGGGAGGGGAACATTCAGTACTTC.

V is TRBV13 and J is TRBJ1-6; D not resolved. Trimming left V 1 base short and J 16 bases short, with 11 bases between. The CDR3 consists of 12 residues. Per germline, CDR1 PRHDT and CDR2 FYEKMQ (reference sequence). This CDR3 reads CASSLESGILHF. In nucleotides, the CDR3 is TGTGCCAGCAGCTTAGAGAGCGGGATACTCCACTTT.

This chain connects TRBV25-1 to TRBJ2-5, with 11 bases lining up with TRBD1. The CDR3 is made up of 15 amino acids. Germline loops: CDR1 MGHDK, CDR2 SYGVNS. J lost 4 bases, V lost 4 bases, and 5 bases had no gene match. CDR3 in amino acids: CASSVAGTGGETQYF. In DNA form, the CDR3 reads TGTGCCAGCAGTGTAGCCGGGACAGGGGGAGAGACCCAGTACTTC.

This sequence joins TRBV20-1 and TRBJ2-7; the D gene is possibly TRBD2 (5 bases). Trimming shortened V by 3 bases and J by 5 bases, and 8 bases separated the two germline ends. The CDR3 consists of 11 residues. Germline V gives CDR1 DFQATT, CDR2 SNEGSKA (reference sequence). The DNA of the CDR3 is TGCAGTGCTAGGAGAGGGAACGAGCAGTACTTC. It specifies CSARRGNEQYF.

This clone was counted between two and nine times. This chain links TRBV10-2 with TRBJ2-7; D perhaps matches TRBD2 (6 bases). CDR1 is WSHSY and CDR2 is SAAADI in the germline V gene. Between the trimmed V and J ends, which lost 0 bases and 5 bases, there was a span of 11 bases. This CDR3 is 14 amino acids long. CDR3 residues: CASSESSGVHEQYV. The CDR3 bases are TGCGCCAGCAGTGAGTCGTCGGGGGTCCACGAGCAGTACGTC.

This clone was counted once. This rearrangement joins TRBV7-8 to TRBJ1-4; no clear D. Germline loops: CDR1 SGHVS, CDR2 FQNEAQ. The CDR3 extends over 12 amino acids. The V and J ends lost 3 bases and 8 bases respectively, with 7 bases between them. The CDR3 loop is CASSFYIEKLFF. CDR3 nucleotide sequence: TGTGCCAGCAGCTTCTACATAGAAAAACTGTTTTTT.

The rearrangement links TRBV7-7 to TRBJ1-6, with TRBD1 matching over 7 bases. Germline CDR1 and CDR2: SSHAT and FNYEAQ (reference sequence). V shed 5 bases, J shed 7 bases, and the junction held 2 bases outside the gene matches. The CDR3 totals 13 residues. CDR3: CASSQDRNSPLHF. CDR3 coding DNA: TGTGCCAGCAGCCAGGACAGGAATTCACCCCTCCACTTT.

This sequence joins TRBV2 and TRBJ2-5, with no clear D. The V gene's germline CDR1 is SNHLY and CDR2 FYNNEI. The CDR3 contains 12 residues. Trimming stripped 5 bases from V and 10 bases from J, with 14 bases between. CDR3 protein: CASSNEARGQYF. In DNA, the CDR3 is TGTGCCAGCAGTAACGAAGCCCGAGGCCAGTACTTC.

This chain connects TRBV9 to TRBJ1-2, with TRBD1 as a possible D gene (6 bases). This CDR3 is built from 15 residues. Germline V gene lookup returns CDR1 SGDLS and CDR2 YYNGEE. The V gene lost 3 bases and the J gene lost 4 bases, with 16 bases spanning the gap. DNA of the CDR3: TGTGCCAGCAGCGGGGGGGCAGGGCCACTCTATGGCTACACCTTC. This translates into CASSGGAGPLYGYTF.

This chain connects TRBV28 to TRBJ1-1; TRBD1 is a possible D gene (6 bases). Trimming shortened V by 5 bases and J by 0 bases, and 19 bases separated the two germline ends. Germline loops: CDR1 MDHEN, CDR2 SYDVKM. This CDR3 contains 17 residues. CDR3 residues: CASSTLGGGGVNTEAFF. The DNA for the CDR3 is TGTGCCAGCAGTACATTAGGGGGGGGAGGGGTGAACACTGAAGCTTTCTTT.

The CDR3 region is CATKERGGKDTQYF. The CDR3 nucleotides read TGTGCCACTAAAGAGCGGGGGGGTAAAGATACGCAGTATTTT. J is TRBJ2-3 and V is TRBV5-4; 10 nucleotides align to TRBD2. The CDR3 contains 14 residues. CDR1 SGHNT and CDR2 YYREEE come from the germline V gene (reference sequence). V lost 9 bases, J lost 5 bases, and 9 bases stayed unmatched.